This T cell receptor (beta chain) was sequenced during a study of blood T cell repertoires in COVID-19. Sequencing used immunoSEQ multiplex PCR; TCRdb keeps in-frame clones, though not all of them. This sample has under 300,000 clones; roughly 82% occur once, and the top ten carry approximately 13%. V was pared by 4 bases and J by 3 bases, with 10 bases of the junction left unmatched. Germline V gene lookup returns CDR1 KGHSH and CDR2 LQKENI. The CDR3 runs to 17 residues. Sequenced: peripheral blood. The TCR comes from a man at least 80 years old with acute or convalescent COVID-19. V is TRBV18 and J is TRBJ2-7; TRBD1 matches 12 bases. Written as DNA, the CDR3 is TGTGCCAGCTCACAGGGGGGACAGGGGGCATTTTTCTACGAGCAGTACTTC. This translates into CASSQGGQGAFFYEQYF. Full variable domain (remainder filled in from reference TRBV18 and TRBJ2-7): NAGVMQNPRHLVRRRGQEARLRCSPMKGHSHVYWYRQLPEEGLKFMVYLQKENIIDESGMPKERFSAEFPKEGPSILRIQQVVRGDSAAYFCASSQGGQGAFFYEQYFGPGTRLTVT.